This is a list of T cell receptor beta chains from one sample in a study of lymphopenia after photon versus proton radiotherapy. Assay: immunoSEQ multiplex PCR; the TCRdb copy retains only in-frame clones and omits some. The sample carries roughly 30,000 clones, about four fifths recorded once. Sample: peripheral blood, taken from a patient treated with photon-based radiotherapy. These receptors were obtained from a man aged 45 to 65 with gastric cancer. CDR3s include the opening cysteine and the closing phenylalanine or tryptophan. The order of the fields is D gene, J gene, V gene, CDR3 DNA, CDR3 protein. D genes are given only for firm matches.

d_gene: NA; j_gene: TRBJ1-2; v_gene: TRBV23-1; CDR3nt: TGCGCCAGCAGTCAATTTCGGGAGATTAACTATGGCTACACCTTC; CDR3aa: CASSQFREINYGYTF
d_gene: NA; j_gene: TRBJ2-6; v_gene: TRBV18; CDR3nt: TGTGCCAGCTCACCAACTCAACCTGGGGCCAACGTCCTGACTTTC; CDR3aa: CASSPTQPGANVLTF
d_gene: NA; j_gene: TRBJ2-1; v_gene: TRBV4-3; CDR3nt: TGCGCCAGCAGCCGTTCAATGGCGGGTGGGGAGCAGTTCTTC; CDR3aa: CASSRSMAGGEQFF
d_gene: TRBD1; j_gene: TRBJ2-7; v_gene: TRBV30; CDR3nt: TGTGCCTGCTCAGACAGGGTCTACGAGCAGTACTTC; CDR3aa: CACSDRVYEQYF
d_gene: TRBD1; j_gene: TRBJ1-2; v_gene: TRBV2; CDR3nt: TGTGCCAGCAGTGGACAGGGATTCAACTATGGCTACACCTTC; CDR3aa: CASSGQGFNYGYTF
d_gene: TRBD2; j_gene: TRBJ2-3; v_gene: TRBV9; CDR3nt: TGTGCCAGCAGCCTCCGCGGGGGGGCGCTCACAGATACGCAGTATTTT; CDR3aa: CASSLRGGALTDTQYF
d_gene: NA; j_gene: TRBJ1-3; v_gene: TRBV18; CDR3nt: TGTGCCAGCTCACCGAGTTCGAGGGGCTCTGGAAACACCATATATTTT; CDR3aa: CASSPSSRGSGNTIYF
d_gene: NA; j_gene: TRBJ2-2; v_gene: TRBV19; CDR3nt: TGTGCCAGTAGTATTAGGGGGACCGGGGAGCTGTTTTTT; CDR3aa: CASSIRGTGELFF
d_gene: NA; j_gene: TRBJ2-5; v_gene: TRBV11-3; CDR3nt: TGTGCCAGCAGCTCCTACCAGGGTCGGGAGACCCAGTACTTC; CDR3aa: CASSSYQGRETQYF
d_gene: NA; j_gene: TRBJ1-3; v_gene: TRBV5-6; CDR3nt: TGTGCCAGCAGCCCCCTGTCTGGGGTGTGGGGCTCTGGAAACACCATATATTTT; CDR3aa: CASSPLSGVWGSGNTIYF
d_gene: NA; j_gene: TRBJ1-3; v_gene: TRBV9; CDR3nt: TGTGCCAGCAGCGTAGAATGGAGGGGAGGAAACACCATATATTTT; CDR3aa: CASSVEWRGGNTIYF
d_gene: TRBD2; j_gene: TRBJ2-3; v_gene: TRBV4-1; CDR3nt: TGCGCCAGCAGCTCCTCCGGTAGCGGGGCTTGGGATACGCAGTATTTT; CDR3aa: CASSSSGSGAWDTQYF
d_gene: NA; j_gene: TRBJ2-2; v_gene: TRBV18; CDR3nt: TGTGCCAGCTCACCGGCTCCGGGACTGAACACCGGGGAGCTGTTTTTT; CDR3aa: CASSPAPGLNTGELFF
d_gene: NA; j_gene: TRBJ2-2; v_gene: TRBV5-1; CDR3nt: TGCGCCAGCAGCCGGAGGGGCGGGGAGCTGTTTTTT; CDR3aa: CASSRRGGELFF
d_gene: NA; j_gene: TRBJ2-3; v_gene: TRBV30; CDR3nt: TGTGCCTCATCCCGGGACACCCTCCCCACGCAGTATTTT; CDR3aa: CASSRDTLPTQYF
d_gene: TRBD1; j_gene: TRBJ1-1; v_gene: TRBV27; CDR3nt: TGTGCCAGCAGTCGACAGGGGGCGCGTACTGAAGCTTTCTTT; CDR3aa: CASSRQGARTEAFF
d_gene: TRBD2; j_gene: TRBJ2-2; v_gene: TRBV10-2; CDR3nt: TGCGCCAGCAGGGCAAGCGGGGACAACACCGGGGAGCTGTTTTTT; CDR3aa: CASRASGDNTGELFF
d_gene: NA; j_gene: TRBJ2-7; v_gene: TRBV11-2; CDR3nt: TGTGCCAGCAGCCGTACGTACGAGCAGTACTTC; CDR3aa: CASSRTYEQYF
d_gene: TRBD1; j_gene: TRBJ2-3; v_gene: TRBV5-1; CDR3nt: TGCGCCAGCAGCTCCGGACAGGATTCAGATACGCAGTATTTT; CDR3aa: CASSSGQDSDTQYF